This T cell receptor (beta chain) was identified during a study of shared clonotypes between healthy human individuals (dated by TCRdb to 2018 to 2021). In terms of the full investigation: Two women and three men aged 18 to 49 years were included in the cohort. To estimate repertoire size and how much clonotype sharing occurs between individuals, the study deeply sequenced the blood TCR repertoires of about 5 healthy adults. To increase sequencing depth and limit assay-specific biases, TCR repertoire library preparation and sequencing were carried out by different laboratories using diverse techniques. Between about 0.8 and 9 billion PBMCs per donor were obtained by leukapheresis.

There are a few counts of this clone. Its recognized antigen is unknown. The record has no base qualities; no much larger clone is one base away. According to the germline V gene, CDR1 reads SGHTA and CDR2 reads FQGTGA. The CDR3 holds 15 amino acids from the cysteine to the phenylalanine. Only the CDR3 DNA is retained, 45 bases long and in frame from the first base. Deletion took 1 base off V and 1 base off J, with a span of 8 bases between the germline ends. Points the paper makes about the study in general: Sampling was restricted to blood, and TCR repertoires in tissues likely differ from the TCR repertoires found in blood. Because the study included a small number of donors, the genetic and exposure-history diversity represented was limited. Based on pairwise subsampling, the degree of clonotype sharing among donors was expected to be affected by sequencing depth.

Using the deep immunoSEQ assay, multiplex PCR amplified TCR CDR3 regions from genomic DNA. Genomic DNA extracted from each cell subset was distributed evenly over all wells of several immunoSEQ 96-well plates, and each plate served as one replicate. For unsorted PBMC, each replicate PCR was loaded with approximately 320 ng genomic DNA, equivalent to about 30,000 T cell genomes. Ten immunoSEQ deep assay plates were used to sequence unsorted PBMC genomic DNA. Purified libraries were quantified with a Qubit 3.0 fluorometer, sized on a Bioanalyzer 2100, and re-quantified with the KAPA Library Quantification kit. Every immunoSEQ 96-well plate was sequenced on a separate single-read 150-cycle Illumina NextSeq 550 flow cell. Turning to the authors' computational methods: Because only junctional sequences without quality scores were contained in the immunoSEQ output, filtering matching that applied to full-length reads could not be performed. Sequences were annotated with PyIR, a Python wrapper for IgBLAST v1.9, and V/J genes and CDR3 were assigned using IMGT germline references. Reads were removed for weak V/J assignments (E-value above 1e-6), missing CDR3, stop codons, out-of-frame junctions, or ambiguous translated residues. A V3J clonotype was defined by an identical inferred V gene, J gene, and CDR3 amino acid sequence. Percentage overlap between repertoires was computed as shared unique clonotypes divided by the size of the smaller repertoire. RTK rarefaction, the Chao1 estimator, and Recon v2.1 estimates of unobserved clonotypes were used to assess repertoire richness. Here the immuneACCESS table is served through TCRdb, limited to in-frame sequences with V and J called. Missing clones are a known gap in these copies; in checked studies unresolved V genes cover under half, and the rest lacks a known reason. V and J calls and clone size are given by that table; D and trimming were obtained from the DNA. The table for this sample lists some 500,000 clones; approximately 80% of them were counted only once. Approximately 12% of the sample goes to the ten largest clones.

The donors were healthy, HIV-negative adults who had no recently reported acute infections or vaccinations. Every donor was a Caucasian adult living in Nashville, Tennessee, USA. For unsorted samples, tens of millions of PBMCs were counted, and genomic DNA was extracted using the QIAamp DNA Blood Mini kit. Blood was obtained by leukapheresis, after which PBMCs were separated by Ficoll-Histopaque density gradient centrifugation and cryopreserved in liquid nitrogen vapor phase. The receptor was derived from a woman in her forties in good health. Some clones in this sample may be carry-over from other donors' samples. Sequences were obtained from PBMCs. Recombination linked TRBV7-3 to TRBJ2-1; no D segment can be confidently identified. The DNA reads as follows: TGTGCCAGCAGCTTAAGAGTCGCTTCCTACAATGAGCAGTTCTTC. The resulting protein is CASSLRVASYNEQFF.